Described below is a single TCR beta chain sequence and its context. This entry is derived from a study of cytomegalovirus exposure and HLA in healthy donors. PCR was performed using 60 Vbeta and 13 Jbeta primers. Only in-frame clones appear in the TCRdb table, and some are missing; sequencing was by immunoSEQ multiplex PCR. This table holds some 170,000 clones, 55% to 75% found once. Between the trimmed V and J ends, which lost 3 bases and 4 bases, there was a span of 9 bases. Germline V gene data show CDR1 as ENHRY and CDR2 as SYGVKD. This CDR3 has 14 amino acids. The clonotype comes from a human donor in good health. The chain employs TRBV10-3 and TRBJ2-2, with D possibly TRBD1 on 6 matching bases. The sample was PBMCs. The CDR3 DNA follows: TGTGCCATCAGTGACCGACAGGTCACCGGGGAGCTGTTTTTT. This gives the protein CAISDRQVTGELFF.